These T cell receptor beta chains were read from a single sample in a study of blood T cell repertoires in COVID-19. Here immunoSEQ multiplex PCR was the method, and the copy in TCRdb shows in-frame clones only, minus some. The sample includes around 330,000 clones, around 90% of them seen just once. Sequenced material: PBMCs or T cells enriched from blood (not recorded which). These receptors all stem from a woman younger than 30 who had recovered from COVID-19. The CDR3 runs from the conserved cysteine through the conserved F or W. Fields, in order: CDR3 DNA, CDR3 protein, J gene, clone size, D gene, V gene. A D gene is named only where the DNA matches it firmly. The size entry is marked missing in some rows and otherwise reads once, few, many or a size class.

CDR3 DNA: TGTGCCAGCAGTTACAGGACAGCAAACACTGAAGCTTTCTTT; CDR3 protein: CASSYRTANTEAFF; J gene: TRBJ1-1; clone size: -; D gene: -; V gene: TRBV6-5
CDR3 DNA: TGTGCCAGCAGTCCCGGGCCTCAGGGCTACAGCAATCAGCCCCAGCATTTT; CDR3 protein: CASSPGPQGYSNQPQHF; J gene: TRBJ1-5; clone size: -; D gene: -; V gene: TRBV28
CDR3 DNA: TGTGCCATCAGTCGGGTAGCGGGAAATCCCGGGGAGCTGTTTTTT; CDR3 protein: CAISRVAGNPGELFF; J gene: TRBJ2-2; clone size: -; D gene: TRBD2; V gene: TRBV10-3
CDR3 DNA: TGTGCCAGCAGTCGGATGGGACAGGGCACAGATACGCAGTATTTT; CDR3 protein: CASSRMGQGTDTQYF; J gene: TRBJ2-3; clone size: -; D gene: TRBD1; V gene: TRBV5-5
CDR3 DNA: TGTGCCAGCAGCCAGGTAGGGGGAAACCAAAACGAGCAGTACTTC; CDR3 protein: CASSQVGGNQNEQYF; J gene: TRBJ2-7; clone size: -; D gene: -; V gene: TRBV3-1/TRBV3-2
CDR3 DNA: TGTGCCAGCAGTGATGCAGGGGAAAGGAATCAGCCCCAGCATTTT; CDR3 protein: CASSDAGERNQPQHF; J gene: TRBJ1-5; clone size: -; D gene: -; V gene: TRBV2
CDR3 DNA: TGCGCCAGCAGCCAAGATCTGCGAAATCACTACGAGCAGTACTTC; CDR3 protein: CASSQDLRNHYEQYF; J gene: TRBJ2-7; clone size: -; D gene: -; V gene: TRBV4-3
CDR3 DNA: TGTGCCAGCACGACAGAGGCCAACACTGAAGCTTTCTTT; CDR3 protein: CASTTEANTEAFF; J gene: TRBJ1-1; clone size: -; D gene: -; V gene: TRBV2
CDR3 DNA: TGTGCCAGCAGTCTCTCGGACAGGGGAAATGGCTACACCTTC; CDR3 protein: CASSLSDRGNGYTF; J gene: TRBJ1-2; clone size: -; D gene: TRBD1; V gene: TRBV28
CDR3 DNA: TGCGCCAGCAGCCAAGAATGGGGGGATGGTGGCTACACCTTC; CDR3 protein: CASSQEWGDGGYTF; J gene: TRBJ1-2; clone size: -; D gene: -; V gene: TRBV4-3
CDR3 DNA: TGTGCCAGCAGCGGACTAGCGGGGGGGCCCGAGACCCAGTACTTC; CDR3 protein: CASSGLAGGPETQYF; J gene: TRBJ2-5; clone size: -; D gene: TRBD2; V gene: TRBV5-5
CDR3 DNA: TGTGCCAGCAGTTTTGTTTCGCCTGACATCAATCCTGCTGCAGGTGAAAAACTGTTTTTT; CDR3 protein: CASSFVSPDINPAAGEKLFF; J gene: TRBJ1-4; clone size: once; D gene: -; V gene: TRBV27
CDR3 DNA: TGTGCCAGCAGTAAAGCATCTCTGGGACAATGGAGATCTAACTATGGCTACACCTTC; CDR3 protein: CASSKASLGQWRSNYGYTF; J gene: TRBJ1-2; clone size: few; D gene: -; V gene: TRBV3-1/TRBV3-2
CDR3 DNA: TGTGCCAGTAGTGCCACCGGGACAGGGGGTCGCGGCAATCAGCCCCAGCATTTT; CDR3 protein: CASSATGTGGRGNQPQHF; J gene: TRBJ1-5; clone size: -; D gene: TRBD1; V gene: TRBV19
CDR3 DNA: TGTGCCAGCAGCTTCGGGACAGGGGAGCATTCACCCCTCCACTTT; CDR3 protein: CASSFGTGEHSPLHF; J gene: TRBJ1-6; clone size: -; D gene: TRBD1; V gene: TRBV7-2
CDR3 DNA: TGTGCCAGCTGCTCCGGGACAGGCTACGAGCAGTACTTC; CDR3 protein: CASCSGTGYEQYF; J gene: TRBJ2-7; clone size: -; D gene: TRBD1; V gene: TRBV18
CDR3 DNA: TGTGCCAGCAGTTTCCGGGACAGGCGCAATCAGCCCCAGCATTTT; CDR3 protein: CASSFRDRRNQPQHF; J gene: TRBJ1-5; clone size: -; D gene: TRBD1; V gene: TRBV28
CDR3 DNA: TGTGCCAGCAGTCGACAGGAGGCAAAGTATGGCTACACCTTC; CDR3 protein: CASSRQEAKYGYTF; J gene: TRBJ1-2; clone size: once; D gene: -; V gene: TRBV2
CDR3 DNA: TGTGCCAGCAGTTTATGGGGGACAACTCATAATTCACCCCTCCACTTT; CDR3 protein: CASSLWGTTHNSPLHF; J gene: TRBJ1-6; clone size: few; D gene: -; V gene: TRBV28
CDR3 DNA: TGTGCCAGCAGCTTGGAAGGGGGTCTCACTGAAGCTTTCTTT; CDR3 protein: CASSLEGGLTEAFF; J gene: TRBJ1-1; clone size: -; D gene: -; V gene: TRBV5-4
CDR3 DNA: TGTGCCAGCAGCAAACGGGAGGGCCGAGGGCCAAATCAGCCCCAGCATTTT; CDR3 protein: CASSKREGRGPNQPQHF; J gene: TRBJ1-5; clone size: -; D gene: -; V gene: TRBV21-1
CDR3 DNA: TGTGCCAGCAGCTTAGAGGGGACAGGGCTAGCGGAGGACTATGGCTACACCTTC; CDR3 protein: CASSLEGTGLAEDYGYTF; J gene: TRBJ1-2; clone size: -; D gene: TRBD1; V gene: TRBV7-8
CDR3 DNA: TGTGCCAGCAGTACAGATTATAGCAATCAGCCCCAGCATTTT; CDR3 protein: CASSTDYSNQPQHF; J gene: TRBJ1-5; clone size: -; D gene: -; V gene: TRBV6-5
CDR3 DNA: TGTGCCAGCAGTTACCTGGGCAGTTACTATGGCTACACCTTC; CDR3 protein: CASSYLGSYYGYTF; J gene: TRBJ1-2; clone size: -; D gene: -; V gene: TRBV6-2/TRBV6-3
CDR3 DNA: TGTGCCAGCAGCTTAGTGAGGGACAGGGTCAACACTGAAGCTTTCTTT; CDR3 protein: CASSLVRDRVNTEAFF; J gene: TRBJ1-1; clone size: few; D gene: TRBD1; V gene: TRBV7-9
CDR3 DNA: TGTGCCAGCAGTGTAAGGCAGGGGTTTCCCTACGAGCAGTACTTC; CDR3 protein: CASSVRQGFPYEQYF; J gene: TRBJ2-7; clone size: few; D gene: -; V gene: TRBV2
CDR3 DNA: TGTGCAAGTCGCTTAGGCGGGACTTACAATAAAGAGACCCAGTACTTC; CDR3 protein: CASRLGGTYNKETQYF; J gene: TRBJ2-5; clone size: -; D gene: -; V gene: TRBV12-2
CDR3 DNA: TGTGCCAGCAGCTCTAACCTGGGGGCAGGGAATAATGAGCAGTTCTTC; CDR3 protein: CASSSNLGAGNNEQFF; J gene: TRBJ2-1; clone size: -; D gene: -; V gene: TRBV7-7
CDR3 DNA: TGTGCCAGCAGACCCGGACAGGGCTTTAACTATGGCTACACCTTC; CDR3 protein: CASRPGQGFNYGYTF; J gene: TRBJ1-2; clone size: few; D gene: TRBD1; V gene: TRBV7-3
CDR3 DNA: TGTGCCAGCAGCCATTATGGGGGAGGGCCCGTCACCGGGGAGCTGTTTTTT; CDR3 protein: CASSHYGGGPVTGELFF; J gene: TRBJ2-2; clone size: -; D gene: TRBD2; V gene: TRBV7-3
CDR3 DNA: TGTGCCAGCAGTTTTATGTTCCGACAGGGCCGAGGCTATGGCTACACCTTC; CDR3 protein: CASSFMFRQGRGYGYTF; J gene: TRBJ1-2; clone size: -; D gene: TRBD1; V gene: TRBV28
CDR3 DNA: TGCAGTGCTAATCAGGGAGGCGAGCAGTACTTC; CDR3 protein: CSANQGGEQYF; J gene: TRBJ2-7; clone size: -; D gene: -; V gene: TRBV20-1
CDR3 DNA: TGTGCCAGCAGCCCTAGCGGGGCCTACAATGAGCAGTTCTTC; CDR3 protein: CASSPSGAYNEQFF; J gene: TRBJ2-1; clone size: -; D gene: TRBD2; V gene: TRBV28
CDR3 DNA: TGTGCCAGTATGGGACAGGGATCAGATACGCAGTATTTT; CDR3 protein: CASMGQGSDTQYF; J gene: TRBJ2-3; clone size: -; D gene: TRBD1; V gene: TRBV19
CDR3 DNA: TGTGCCAGTAGTATAGGGGGAGGGCGGAGCAATCAGCCCCAGCATTTT; CDR3 protein: CASSIGGGRSNQPQHF; J gene: TRBJ1-5; clone size: -; D gene: -; V gene: TRBV19
CDR3 DNA: TGTGCCAGCAGCATGCTAGCGAGACGCTACGAGCAGTACTTC; CDR3 protein: CASSMLARRYEQYF; J gene: TRBJ2-7; clone size: -; D gene: -; V gene: TRBV2
CDR3 DNA: TGTGCCAGTAGTGCTTTTAGCGGTGTCGAGCAGTACTTC; CDR3 protein: CASSAFSGVEQYF; J gene: TRBJ2-7; clone size: few; D gene: -; V gene: TRBV19
CDR3 DNA: TGTGCCAGCAGTCCAACAGGGATCAAATTTGAAAAACTGTTTTTT; CDR3 protein: CASSPTGIKFEKLFF; J gene: TRBJ1-4; clone size: -; D gene: -; V gene: TRBV28
CDR3 DNA: TGTGCCAGCAGCGAAAAAGAACAGGGTTCTCTCTACGAGCAGTACTTC; CDR3 protein: CASSEKEQGSLYEQYF; J gene: TRBJ2-7; clone size: -; D gene: -; V gene: TRBV9
CDR3 DNA: TGTGCCAGCAGTCCCCCACAGCATTTCTCTGGAAACACCATATATTTT; CDR3 protein: CASSPPQHFSGNTIYF; J gene: TRBJ1-3; clone size: -; D gene: -; V gene: TRBV28
CDR3 DNA: TGTGCCAGCAGCCGCGGGGGACAGGGCTTAACTGAAGCTTTCTTT; CDR3 protein: CASSRGGQGLTEAFF; J gene: TRBJ1-1; clone size: once; D gene: TRBD1; V gene: TRBV11-2
CDR3 DNA: TGCGCCAGCAGCCAAGGACAGGGGGTAACCTACGAGCAGTACTTC; CDR3 protein: CASSQGQGVTYEQYF; J gene: TRBJ2-7; clone size: -; D gene: TRBD1; V gene: TRBV4-1
CDR3 DNA: TGCGCCAGCAGACCGGGACAGGGGATCCGTGAGCAGTTCTTC; CDR3 protein: CASRPGQGIREQFF; J gene: TRBJ2-1; clone size: -; D gene: TRBD1; V gene: TRBV10-2
CDR3 DNA: TGTGCCAGCAGTTTACAAGGGGCGGGAAATCAGCCCCAGCATTTT; CDR3 protein: CASSLQGAGNQPQHF; J gene: TRBJ1-5; clone size: -; D gene: -; V gene: TRBV27
CDR3 DNA: TGTGCCAGCTCACAGCCCCCCTACGAGCAGTACTTC; CDR3 protein: CASSQPPYEQYF; J gene: TRBJ2-7; clone size: -; D gene: -; V gene: TRBV18
CDR3 DNA: TGTGCCAGCAGACCGACAGGGGTGGAGACCCAGTACTTC; CDR3 protein: CASRPTGVETQYF; J gene: TRBJ2-5; clone size: -; D gene: TRBD1; V gene: TRBV7-2
CDR3 DNA: TGTGCCAGCCCAGAACCCCGGGACAGGGCTTATGGCTACACCTTC; CDR3 protein: CASPEPRDRAYGYTF; J gene: TRBJ1-2; clone size: -; D gene: TRBD1; V gene: TRBV2
CDR3 DNA: TGTGCCAGCAGCTTAGGGGACAGGGGTCACTATGGCTACACCTTC; CDR3 protein: CASSLGDRGHYGYTF; J gene: TRBJ1-2; clone size: -; D gene: TRBD1; V gene: TRBV7-8
CDR3 DNA: TGTGCCAGCAGGGGAAGACAGGGGGCCTACGAGCAGTACTTC; CDR3 protein: CASRGRQGAYEQYF; J gene: TRBJ2-7; clone size: -; D gene: TRBD1; V gene: TRBV6-5
CDR3 DNA: TGTGCCAGCCCCACCCATTCGGGTCAGCCCCAGCATTTT; CDR3 protein: CASPTHSGQPQHF; J gene: TRBJ1-5; clone size: -; D gene: -; V gene: TRBV7-6
CDR3 DNA: TGTGCCAGCCAAGGGGGGGCGGCGAGACGAGAGACCCAGTACTTC; CDR3 protein: CASQGGAARRETQYF; J gene: TRBJ2-5; clone size: -; D gene: -; V gene: TRBV6-5
CDR3 DNA: TGTGCCAGCAGTGAGTCCCCAGGGGGCACGGACACTGAAGCTTTCTTT; CDR3 protein: CASSESPGGTDTEAFF; J gene: TRBJ1-1; clone size: -; D gene: TRBD1; V gene: TRBV2
CDR3 DNA: TGTGCCAGCGGAGGGGGGGTCGAGGCAGTCACCTACGAGCAGTACTTC; CDR3 protein: CASGGGVEAVTYEQYF; J gene: TRBJ2-7; clone size: once; D gene: -; V gene: TRBV9
CDR3 DNA: TGTGCCAGCAGCAGTGGGGAGTCTCAGCCCCAGCATTTT; CDR3 protein: CASSSGESQPQHF; J gene: TRBJ1-5; clone size: -; D gene: -; V gene: TRBV6-4
CDR3 DNA: TGTGCCAGCAGTGCAGAAGGAAGTCTAGCGGGGTACAATGAGCAGTTCTTC; CDR3 protein: CASSAEGSLAGYNEQFF; J gene: TRBJ2-1; clone size: -; D gene: TRBD2; V gene: TRBV2